The 10 T cell receptor beta chains in this list originate from one sample, sequenced in a study of blood T cell repertoires in COVID-19. The data were produced by immunoSEQ multiplex PCR, yet TCRdb's version contains in-frame clones alone and is incomplete. Among 300,000 to 400,000 clones, around 91% were seen once, and the ten largest hold roughly 1%. The sequenced sample consisted of PBMCs or T cells enriched from blood (not recorded which). The receptors stem from a man aged 18 to 29 who had recovered from COVID-19.

This chain connects TRBV21-1 to TRBJ1-2; the D segment call TRBD1 is taken from the table without a DNA check. TRBV21-1 is a documented pseudogene. The CDR3 is 14 residues long. The CDR3 DNA sequence: TGTGCCAGCACCCCGGGACAGGAACCCTATGGCTACACCTTC. Protein sequence: CASTPGQEPYGYTF.

The chain recombines TRBV11-2 with TRBJ2-5; D not resolved. This CDR3 region has 13 residues. V lost 5 bases to trimming and J lost 2 bases, with 9 bases between them. CDR1 is SGHAT, CDR2 FQNNGV, per germline. The CDR3 region is CASSLGRQETQYF. In nucleotides, the CDR3 is TGTGCCAGCAGCCTGGGCCGTCAAGAGACCCAGTACTTC.

The chain carries TRBV2 and TRBJ2-2; D gene uncertain. The CDR3 length is 15 residues. CDR1 is SNHLY and CDR2 is FYNNEI in the germline V gene. V was clipped by 1 base and J by 0 bases, with 6 bases between them. The CDR3 sequence: CASSEGITNTGELFF. As DNA, the CDR3 is TGTGCCAGCAGTGAAGGTATTACGAACACCGGGGAGCTGTTTTTT.

The chain recombines TRBV21-1 with TRBJ1-6; the D call in the table, TRBD1, was not verified against the DNA. TRBV21-1 is a documented pseudogene. The CDR3 is 13 residues long. DNA of the CDR3: TGTGCCAGCAGCAACAACAGGAATTCACCCCTCCACTTT. Amino acid sequence: CASSNNRNSPLHF.

The V call is TRBV19, the J call TRBJ2-3; a weak D match, TRBD1 (6 bases). Germline V gene data show CDR1 as LNHDA and CDR2 as SQIVND (reference sequence). Trimming stripped 5 bases from V and 2 bases from J, with 14 bases between. The CDR3 spans 15 residues. The CDR3 DNA sequence: TGTGCCAGTAGTGGCCCAGGGGATTACACAGATACGCAGTATTTT. Amino acid sequence: CASSGPGDYTDTQYF.

The chain recombines TRBV9 with TRBJ1-1; 7 bases match TRBD1. CDR1 and CDR2 (germline): SGDLS, YYNGEE. There are 14 residues in the CDR3. Trimming cost V 0 bases and J 5 bases; bases outside gene matches: 4. CDR3 in DNA: TGTGCCAGCAGCGTAGACAGGGGAGGAACTGAAGCTTTCTTT. Protein: CASSVDRGGTEAFF.

The chain carries TRBV15 and TRBJ2-2; 8 nucleotides align to TRBD2. J was trimmed by 2 bases and V by 1 base; bases with no gene match: 9. The CDR3 is 18 residues long. Germline lookup yields CDR1 LNHNV and CDR2 YYDKDF (reference sequence). CDR3 coding DNA: TGTGCCACCAGCAGAGGGGGGGCGGGAGGACTAAACACCGGGGAGCTGTTTTTT. Protein: CATSRGGAGGLNTGELFF.

This chain joins TRBV28 and TRBJ2-3; D is uncertain. V lost 5 bases, J lost 0 bases, and 15 bases lay in between. The CDR3 is 16 residues long. Germline-derived CDR1 and CDR2 are MDHEN and SYDVKM. The CDR3 sequence: CASSGRYWYSTDTQYF. For the CDR3, the DNA is TGTGCCAGCAGTGGGCGTTACTGGTATAGCACAGATACGCAGTATTTT. Together with reference TRBV28 and TRBJ2-3, the CDR3 gives the full variable domain: DVKVTQSSRYLVKRTGEKVFLECVQDMDHENMFWYRQDPGLGLRLIYFSYDVKMKEKGDIPEGYSVSREKKERFSLILESASTNQTSMYLCASSGRYWYSTDTQYFGPGTRLTVL.

The J gene is TRBJ2-1, the V gene TRBV4-3; maybe TRBD2 (6 bases). This CDR3 region has 14 residues. Trimming took 6 bases from V and 7 from J, leaving 16 bases between them. The germline V gene encodes CDR1 LGHNA and CDR2 YSLEER. The CDR3 region has the DNA TGCGCCAGCAGAGGGACTCCCGTTCCTAATGAGCAGTTCTTC. Translation gives CASRGTPVPNEQFF.

The chain is built from TRBV5-1 and TRBJ2-1, with 9 bases fitting TRBD2. The germline gives CDR1 SGHRS, CDR2 YFSETQ. Losses at the gene ends were 0 bases for V and 6 bases for J; bases not matched to a gene: 4. The CDR3 runs to 15 residues. The CDR3 region has the DNA TGCGCCAGCAGCTTGGCTAGCGGGGCCTTCAATGAGCAGTTCTTC. Translated, it gives CASSLASGAFNEQFF. The full variable domain, completed using reference TRBV5-1 and TRBJ2-1, is KAGVTQTPRYLIKTRGQQVTLSCSPISGHRSVSWYQQTPGQGLQFLFEYFSETQRNKGNFPGRFSGRQFSNSRSEMNVSTLELGDSALYLCASSLASGAFNEQFFGPGTRLTVL.